These T cell receptor beta chains were read from a single sample in a study of identical twins' blood T cells. TCRdb processed the 5' RACE reads anew with MiXCR; each CDR3 protein has one entry. The sample includes 350,000 to 450,000 distinct CDR3 sequences, roughly 30% of them seen just once. Source material: PBMCs. Receptors were obtained from a woman aged 18 to 55 in good health. CDR3s include the opening cysteine and the closing phenylalanine or tryptophan. D genes are given only for firm matches. Some rows have no size entry. The others give once, few or many, or a class for an expanded clone.

clone_size,j_call,d_call,v_call,cdr3_nt,cdr3_aa
.,TRBJ2-4,.,TRBV6-6,TGTGCCAGCAGCACCGAATACCAGGGCAAAAACATTCAGTACTTC,CASSTEYQGKNIQYF
.,TRBJ1-2,.,TRBV28,TGTGCCAGCAGCGTCCGAGTGGACATCTATGGCTACACCTTC,CASSVRVDIYGYTF
.,TRBJ1-5,TRBD1,TRBV27,TGTGCCAGCAGTTCCGCCGGGACAGGGGGCAATCAGCCCCAGCATTTT,CASSSAGTGGNQPQHF
.,TRBJ2-1,TRBD1,TRBV20-1,TGCAGTGCTATTGGACAGGCCCGGGGCGAGCAGTTCTTC,CSAIGQARGEQFF
few,TRBJ1-2,TRBD1,TRBV7-9,TGTGCCAGCAGCCCTATACCGGGACAGGATCTTTCGGGCTACACCTTC,CASSPIPGQDLSGYTF
.,TRBJ2-1,.,TRBV2,TGTGCCAGCAGTGGGAGGGACAATGAGCAGTTCTTC,CASSGRDNEQFF
.,TRBJ1-2,.,TRBV29-1,TGCAGCGTTGGAACGCAACCGATAAACTATGGCTACACCTTC,CSVGTQPINYGYTF
few,TRBJ2-3,TRBD2,TRBV9,TGTGCCAGCAGCGTAAGCCGGACTAGCGGTCGAGATACGCAGTATTTT,CASSVSRTSGRDTQYF
once,TRBJ1-1,.,TRBV6-6,TGTGCCAGCAGTTATGAGCGTTTCGCTTTCTTT,CASSYERFAFF
few,TRBJ2-2,.,TRBV10-3,TGTGCCATCAGTGCGAAAAGGCAGGGAAACACCGGGGAGCTGTTTTTT,CAISAKRQGNTGELFF
many,TRBJ1-1,.,TRBV12-5,TGTGCTAGTGGTTTACAGGGCGGCACTGAAGCTTTCTTT,CASGLQGGTEAFF
.,TRBJ2-1,.,TRBV20-1,TGCAGTGCAGTCCCGGTTGGCCCTTCGGACAATGAGCAGTTCTTC,CSAVPVGPSDNEQFF
.,TRBJ2-3,TRBD2,TRBV5-6,TGTGCCAGCAGCCCTTCGACTAGCGGTTACACAGATACGCAGTATTTT,CASSPSTSGYTDTQYF
.,TRBJ1-1,TRBD1,TRBV10-3,TGTGCCATCACTAGGGGACAGGGAAACACTGAAGCTTTCTTT,CAITRGQGNTEAFF
.,TRBJ1-1,.,TRBV29-1,TGCAGCGTCCCAGGGAACACTGAAGCTTTCTTT,CSVPGNTEAFF
.,TRBJ2-3,.,TRBV20-1,TGCAGTGCTAGTCACACGCAGGAGATCACAGATACGCAGTATTTT,CSASHTQEITDTQYF
.,TRBJ2-2,.,TRBV2,TGTGCCAGCTTCGGGTCAGCCGGGGAGCTGCTTTTT,CASFGSAGELLF
few,TRBJ2-3,.,TRBV29-1,TGCAGCGTCTTCGACTCCGCTTTCGGCACAGATACGCAGTATTTT,CSVFDSAFGTDTQYF
few,TRBJ1-1,.,TRBV3-1,TGTGCCAGCAGCCAAGCGTTGGCACGACATACGAACACTGAAGCTTTCTTT,CASSQALARHTNTEAFF
few,TRBJ1-2,TRBD1,TRBV29-1,TGCAGCGTTCCCCGGACAGGGGGCGGCTACACCTTC,CSVPRTGGGYTF
.,TRBJ1-1,TRBD1,TRBV29-1,TGCAGCGTAGATGGACAGGCCTCTAAAGCTTTCTTT,CSVDGQASKAFF
once,TRBJ2-1,.,TRBV20-1,TGCAGCCCTACCTCCAATGAGCAGTTCTTC,CSPTSNEQFF
many,TRBJ1-1,.,TRBV20-1,TGCAGTGCTAGACTATACCGGAACACTGAAGCTTTCTTT,CSARLYRNTEAFF
few,TRBJ1-4,.,TRBV29-1,TGCAGCGTTGGATCTCCCGGTTTCGAACTGTTTTTT,CSVGSPGFELFF
few,TRBJ2-3,TRBD1,TRBV5-4,TGTGCCAGCAGCTTTTACTCCGGGACAGGGTTAGAAAATACGCAGTATTTT,CASSFYSGTGLENTQYF
.,TRBJ1-1,TRBD1,TRBV27,TGTGCCAGCAGTTTATCGTTCAGGGGGTCGGCGGCTGAAGCTTTCTTT,CASSLSFRGSAAEAFF
.,TRBJ1-3,.,TRBV20-1,TGCAGTGCTTCACAAAATTCGGCTGGAAGCACCATATATTTT,CSASQNSAGSTIYF
.,TRBJ2-1,.,TRBV20-1,TGCAGTGCTAGAAGGAATGAGCAGTTCTTC,CSARRNEQFF
once,TRBJ1-2,.,TRBV20-1,TGCAGTGCTGGGGGGACCCCTTCGCGGGGCTACACCTTC,CSAGGTPSRGYTF
.,TRBJ2-7,.,TRBV20-1,TGCAGTGCTAGACCGTCCGGGACCAGAGGGTACGAGCAGTACTTC,CSARPSGTRGYEQYF
few,TRBJ2-7,TRBD2,TRBV20-1,TGCAGTGCTCAAGCGATACTAGCGGGAGCCTACGAGCAGTACTTC,CSAQAILAGAYEQYF
many,TRBJ2-2,.,TRBV5-1,TGCGCCAGCAGCTTGGCCCAGACCGGGGAGCTGTTTTTT,CASSLAQTGELFF
few,TRBJ2-2,TRBD2,TRBV5-1,TGCGCCAGCAGCTTGGGCCCCGCGGGGGCGAACACCGGGGAGCTGTTTTTT,CASSLGPAGANTGELFF
few,TRBJ2-1,.,TRBV6-2/TRBV6-3,TGTGCCAGCAGCCGACTCAGCCAGCAGTTCTTC,CASSRLSQQFF
.,TRBJ2-1,TRBD2,TRBV19,TGTGCCAGTACTCTGACTAGCGGGCTTAATGAGCAGTTCTTC,CASTLTSGLNEQFF
many,TRBJ2-3,TRBD2,TRBV29-1,TGCAGCGCTAGTGGGGGACTAGCGGGAGACCATCCAGATACGCAGTATTTT,CSASGGLAGDHPDTQYF
.,TRBJ1-2,.,TRBV7-2,TGTGCCAGCAGCCCCCGTATTGGACTTGATTATGGCTACACCTTC,CASSPRIGLDYGYTF
.,TRBJ2-5,.,TRBV10-3,TGTGCCATCAGTGAGATGGAGACCCACAAACAAGAGACCCAGTACTTC,CAISEMETHKQETQYF
.,TRBJ1-1,.,TRBV4-3,TGCGCCAGCAGCCGAACTACGGGGTCTACTGAAGCTTTCTTT,CASSRTTGSTEAFF
.,TRBJ2-1,.,TRBV6-2/TRBV6-3,TGTGCCAGCAGCAGAGACTATAATTACGATGAGCAGTTCTTC,CASSRDYNYDEQFF
.,TRBJ1-2,.,TRBV5-1,TGCGCCAGCAGCTTGGAGGGCAGCTTCAGTGGCTACACCTTC,CASSLEGSFSGYTF
.,TRBJ2-3,.,TRBV7-2,TGTGCCAGCAGCCTTACGAAGGGGGATACGCAGTATTTT,CASSLTKGDTQYF
few,TRBJ1-2,.,TRBV29-1,TGCAGCGTTGAAGGAGATGGTGTGAGTCAGAACTCCTATGGCTACACCTTC,CSVEGDGVSQNSYGYTF
.,TRBJ1-1,.,TRBV5-1,TGCGCCAGCAGCAAGGACACCCGGCAAGCTTTCTTT,CASSKDTRQAFF
.,TRBJ2-3,.,TRBV10-3,TGTGCCATCAAGCCGCAAGGGGGGAGACTAGGAGGGAACGCAGATACGCAGTATTTT,CAIKPQGGRLGGNADTQYF
.,TRBJ1-1,.,TRBV29-1,TGCAGCGTTGAAGATAGACAGGCCGATGAAGCTTTCTTT,CSVEDRQADEAFF